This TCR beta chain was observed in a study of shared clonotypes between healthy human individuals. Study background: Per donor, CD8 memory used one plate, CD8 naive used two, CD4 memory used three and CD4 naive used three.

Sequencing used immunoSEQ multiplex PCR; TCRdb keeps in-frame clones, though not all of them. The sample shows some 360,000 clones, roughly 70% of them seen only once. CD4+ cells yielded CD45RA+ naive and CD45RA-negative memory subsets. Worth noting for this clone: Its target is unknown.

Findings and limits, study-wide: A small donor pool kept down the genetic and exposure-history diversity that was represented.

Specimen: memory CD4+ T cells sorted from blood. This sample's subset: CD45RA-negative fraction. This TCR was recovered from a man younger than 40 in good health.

CDR3 sequence (DNA): TGTGCCAGCAGCGGCGGGACTAGCATGTCAACCTACAATGAGCAGTTCTTC. Its protein is CASSGGTSMSTYNEQFF. The J gene is TRBJ2-1, the V gene TRBV9; 9 bases match TRBD2. This CDR3 contains 17 residues. Germline trimming cut 3 bases from V and 2 bases from J; bases unmatched to any gene: 9. Germline-derived CDR1 and CDR2 are SGDLS and YYNGEE. Complete variable domain (other parts from reference TRBV9 and TRBJ2-1): DSGVTQTPKHLITATGQRVTLRCSPRSGDLSVYWYQQSLDQGLQFLIQYYNGEERAKGNILERFSAQQFPDLHSELNLSSLELGDSALYFCASSGGTSMSTYNEQFFGPGTRLTVL.